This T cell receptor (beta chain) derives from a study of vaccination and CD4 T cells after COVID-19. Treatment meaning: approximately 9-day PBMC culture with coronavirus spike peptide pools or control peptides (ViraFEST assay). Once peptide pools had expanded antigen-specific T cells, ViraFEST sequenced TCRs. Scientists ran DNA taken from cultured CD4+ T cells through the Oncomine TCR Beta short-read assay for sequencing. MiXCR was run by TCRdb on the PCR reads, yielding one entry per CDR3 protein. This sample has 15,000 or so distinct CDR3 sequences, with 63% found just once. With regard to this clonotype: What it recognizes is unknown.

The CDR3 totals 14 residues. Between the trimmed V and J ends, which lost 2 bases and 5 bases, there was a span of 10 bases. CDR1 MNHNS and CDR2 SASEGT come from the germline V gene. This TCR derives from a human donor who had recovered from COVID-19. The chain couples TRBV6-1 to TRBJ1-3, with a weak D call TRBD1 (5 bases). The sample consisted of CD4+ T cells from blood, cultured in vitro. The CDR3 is CASSELGGRNTIYF. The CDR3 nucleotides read TGTGCCAGCAGTGAACTGGGGGGTAGAAACACCATATATTTT.